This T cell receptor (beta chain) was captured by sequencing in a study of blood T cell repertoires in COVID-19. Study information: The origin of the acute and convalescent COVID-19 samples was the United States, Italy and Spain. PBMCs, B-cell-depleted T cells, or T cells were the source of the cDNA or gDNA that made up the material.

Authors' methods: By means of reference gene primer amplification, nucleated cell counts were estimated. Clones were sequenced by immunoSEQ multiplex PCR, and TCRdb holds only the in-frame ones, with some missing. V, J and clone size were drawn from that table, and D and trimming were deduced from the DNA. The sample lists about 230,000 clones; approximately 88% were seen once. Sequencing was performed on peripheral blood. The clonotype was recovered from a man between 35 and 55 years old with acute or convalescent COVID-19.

Here the CDR3 reads CASSDADRSNQPQHF. The CDR3 DNA reads as TGTGCCAGCAGTGACGCCGACAGGAGCAATCAGCCCCAGCATTTT. The V call is TRBV25-1, the J call TRBJ1-5; a possible D gene is TRBD1 (6 bases). This CDR3 region has 15 residues. Trimming removed 3 bases from V and 1 base from J, with 10 bases in between. The germline V gene encodes CDR1 MGHDK and CDR2 SYGVNS.